The sequence of this T cell receptor beta chain was determined in a study of blood T cell repertoires in COVID-19. CDR3 size: 14 residues. Germline CDR1 and CDR2: SEHNR and FQNEAQ (reference sequence). The trim removed 4 bases at V and 2 bases at J, leaving 2 bases unmatched. Authors' processing steps: Cell counts per sample came from amplifying reference gene primers. The method was immunoSEQ multiplex PCR; TCRdb's version includes in-frame clones alone and lacks a portion of them. V, J and clone size reflect that table, while D and trimming were determined from the DNA. The sample consists of over 130,000 clones, around 80% of them appearing once. No more than 2 weeks before study entry, exposed participants had met a case of COVID-19.

The clonotype comes from a woman between 18 and 29 years old who had been exposed to COVID-19. Sequenced sample: PBMCs or T cells enriched from blood (not recorded which). The rearrangement joins TRBV7-9 to TRBJ2-5; 9 bases are shared with TRBD1. CDR3 residues: CASSSDRGQETQYF. CDR3 bases: TGTGCCAGCAGCTCCGACAGGGGGCAAGAGACCCAGTACTTC.